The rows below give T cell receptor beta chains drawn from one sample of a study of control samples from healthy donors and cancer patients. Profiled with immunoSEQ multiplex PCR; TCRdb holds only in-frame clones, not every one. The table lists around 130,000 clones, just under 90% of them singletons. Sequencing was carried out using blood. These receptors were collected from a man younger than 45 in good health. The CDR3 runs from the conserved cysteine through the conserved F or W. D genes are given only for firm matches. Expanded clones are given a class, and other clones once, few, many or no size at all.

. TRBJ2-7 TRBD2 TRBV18 CASSPLSGAAYEQYF TGTGCCAGCTCACCCCTTAGCGGGGCAGCCTACGAGCAGTACTTC
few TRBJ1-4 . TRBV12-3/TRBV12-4 CASSFGRREKLFF TGTGCCAGCAGTTTTGGCAGGCGGGAAAAACTGTTTTTT
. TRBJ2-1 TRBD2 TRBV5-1 CASRLSGGAYNEQFF TGCGCCAGCAGACTAAGCGGGGGGGCCTACAATGAGCAGTTCTTC
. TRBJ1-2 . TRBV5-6 CASSLGPSNYGYTF TGTGCCAGCAGCTTGGGGCCATCTAACTATGGCTACACCTTC
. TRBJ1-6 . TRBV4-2 CASSQDRRQDSPLHF TGTGCCAGCAGCCAAGATCGGAGACAGGATTCACCCCTCCACTTT
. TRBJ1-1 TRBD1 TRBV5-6 CASSYRGEGTEAFF TGTGCCAGCAGCTACAGGGGGGAGGGCACTGAAGCTTTCTTT
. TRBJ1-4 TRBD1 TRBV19 CASWDSGGGEKLFF TGTGCCAGTTGGGACAGCGGAGGAGGCGAAAAACTGTTTTTT
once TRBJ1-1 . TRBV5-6 CASSFSGGLPGAFF TGTGCCAGCAGCTTTAGTGGGGGCTTACCTGGAGCTTTCTTT
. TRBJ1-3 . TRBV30 CAWTGSGNTIYF TGTGCCTGGACAGGGTCAGGAAACACCATATATTTT
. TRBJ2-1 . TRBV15 CATSREREQFF TGTGCCACCAGCAGAGAACGTGAGCAGTTCTTC